This entry concerns a single T cell receptor (beta chain). The PCR used 60 Vbeta and 13 Jbeta primers. The data were produced by immunoSEQ multiplex PCR, yet TCRdb's version contains in-frame clones alone and is incomplete. The top ten clones hold approximately 5.1% of a sample with 100,000 or so clones, roughly 72% of them seen once. V lost 5 bases to trimming and J lost 0 bases, with 13 bases between them. The CDR3 spans 15 residues. CDR1 and CDR2 (germline): MDHEN, SYDVKM. This specimen belongs to a study of cytomegalovirus exposure and HLA in healthy donors. The V and J genes are TRBV28 and TRBJ1-1; perhaps TRBD1 as D (6 bases). The sequence was collected from a man aged 30-40 years in good health and CMV-seropositive. What was sequenced was PBMCs. In DNA form, the CDR3 reads TGTGCCAGCAGTCCGACAGGTTTCATGAACACTGAAGCTTTCTTT. The encoded protein is CASSPTGFMNTEAFF.